Below, 21 T cell receptor beta chains from the same sample are listed, as sequenced in a study of CD8 T cells in ankylosing spondylitis. Study findings and constraints: In ankylosing spondylitis blood, a motif of roughly eight highly homologous TCR beta variants appeared characteristic.

For these receptors, no antigen is known. From the 5' RACE reads, TCRdb called clonotypes with MiXCR, one entry per CDR3 protein. The table lists fewer than 550,000 distinct CDR3 sequences, under 5.5% of them singletons. The sequenced material came from blood, either unsorted or a sorted T cell fraction (not recorded which). These receptors all stem from a male donor with ankylosing spondylitis.

There are many counts of this clonotype. This chain links TRBV11-2 with TRBJ2-2, with D uncertain. V lost 4 bases, J lost 9 bases, and 21 bases lay in between. CDR1 SGHAT and CDR2 FQNNGV come from the germline V gene. The CDR3 spans 16 residues. Here the CDR3 DNA reads TGTGCCAGCAGCTCCCTGAGGAGTCGAACACCTTGGGAGCTGTTTTTT. It encodes CASSSLRSRTPWELFF.

There are a few counts of this clonotype. V is TRBV4-3 and J is TRBJ2-5; no clear D gene. The CDR3 extends over 15 amino acids. The germline V and J ends were trimmed by 1 base and 5 bases, with 14 bases remaining between them. In germline, CDR1 is LGHNA, CDR2 YSLEER. As DNA, the CDR3 is TGCGCCAGCAGCCAAGTTTTCGGTCAGGTCGAGACCCAGTACTTC. Translated, it gives CASSQVFGQVETQYF.

This clonotype was observed at least ten times. This chain joins TRBV20-1 and TRBJ1-1, with a possible D match to TRBD1 (6 bases). The CDR3 spans 12 residues. CDR1 is DFQATT, CDR2 SNEGSKA, per germline (reference sequence). With 1 base removed from V and 5 bases from J, the gap between germline ends came to 8 bases. The CDR3 loop reads CSARVRGTEAFF. CDR3 nucleotides: TGCAGTGCTAGAGTCAGGGGAACTGAAGCTTTCTTT.

This clonotype came up many times. The CDR3: CASSLSRPTEAFF. The CDR3 coding sequence is TGTGCCAGCAGCCTAAGTAGACCAACTGAAGCTTTCTTT. J is TRBJ1-1 and V is TRBV27; D is uncertain. V dropped 6 bases and J dropped 5 bases, with 13 bases sitting between them. There are 13 residues in the CDR3. The germline V gene has CDR1 MNHEY and CDR2 SMNVEV (reference sequence).

This clonotype was counted many times. This chain uses TRBV29-1 with TRBJ2-7; the match to TRBD1 covers 9 bases. Looked up from germline, CDR1 is SQVTM and CDR2 is ANQGSEA. Trimming took 6 bases from V and 8 from J; bases not matched to a gene: 11. The CDR3 is 13 amino acids. Here the CDR3 reads CSVFGQGLRQQYF. Written as DNA, the CDR3 is TGCAGCGTCTTTGGACAGGGGTTGAGGCAGCAGTACTTC.

This clonotype was seen many times. This rearrangement joins TRBV5-1 to TRBJ2-1; maybe TRBD2 (6 bases). The germline CDR1 and CDR2 sequences are SGHRS and YFSETQ. V was pared by 6 bases and J by 3 bases, with 13 bases between. CDR3 length equals 14 residues. The CDR3 sequence is CASTGDLFYNEQFF. CDR3 in DNA: TGCGCCAGCACGGGGGATCTGTTCTACAATGAGCAGTTCTTC.

This clonotype was counted ten times or more. The chain links TRBV20-1 to TRBJ2-1; TRBD2 aligns across 11 bases. CDR3 size: 14 residues. CDR1 and CDR2 (germline): DFQATT, SNEGSKA (reference sequence). With 5 bases clipped from V and 9 bases from J, the junction kept 9 bases outside the gene matches. CDR3 sequence: CSADTSGRFGEQFF. In DNA, the CDR3 is TGCAGTGCTGATACTAGCGGGAGATTCGGTGAGCAGTTCTTC.

As concerns this clonotype: Being one base from a much bigger clone, this may be a read error. The genes are TRBV11-2 and TRBJ2-7; D is unresolved. The germline CDR1 and CDR2 sequences are SGHAT and FQNNGV. V lost 0 bases, J lost 0 bases, and 3 bases lay in between. The CDR3 has 13 residues. CDR3 residues: CASSLEVSYEQYF. The CDR3 DNA reads TGTGCCAGCAGCTTAGAGGTCTCCTACGAGCAGTACTTC.

The sample holds many counts of this clonotype. This chain uses TRBV9 with TRBJ1-2; D is undetermined. CDR1 and CDR2 from the germline V gene are SGDLS and YYNGEE. V lost 3 bases, J lost 2 bases, and 14 bases lay in between. The CDR3 is 15 residues long. The CDR3 is CASSGDPTPNYGYTF. The CDR3 DNA sequence: TGTGCCAGCAGCGGGGATCCGACACCAAACTATGGCTACACCTTC.

This clonotype was seen repeatedly, ten times or more. The J gene is TRBJ1-1, the V gene TRBV7-3, with a tentative D call TRBD1 (6 bases). CDR1 is SGHTA, CDR2 FQGTGA, per germline. The V end was cut by 2 bases, the J end by 5 bases, with 9 bases between. The CDR3 is 13 residues long. The CDR3 region has the DNA TGTGCCAGCAGCTTAGGAGGGACAACTGAAGCTTTCTTT. Encoded protein: CASSLGGTTEAFF.

This clonotype was observed many times. The chain employs TRBV15 and TRBJ2-2; no definite D call. This CDR3 contains 15 residues. Germline-derived CDR1 and CDR2 are LNHNV and YYDKDF (reference sequence). V was pared by 1 base and J by 1 base, with 7 bases between. As DNA, the CDR3 is TGTGCCACCAGCAGAGCCCTTGGGAACACCGGGGAGCTGTTTTTT. Residues: CATSRALGNTGELFF.

This clonotype was detected ten times or more. This chain links TRBV4-3 with TRBJ1-2; no definite D call. This CDR3 has 13 residues. Germline V lookup: CDR1 LGHNA, CDR2 YSLEER. The V end was cut by 2 bases, the J end by 3 bases, with 7 bases between. CDR3 bases: TGCGCCAGCAGCCAATCGGGATACTATGGCTACACCTTC. The encoded protein is CASSQSGYYGYTF.

The chain combines TRBV5-5 with TRBJ2-7; 7 positions match TRBD1. The V segment lost 4 bases and the J segment 7 bases; nucleotides outside the gene matches: 14. Germline CDR1 reads SGHKS; CDR2 reads YYEKEE (reference sequence). The CDR3 extends over 15 amino acids. The CDR3 protein is CASSSGTAALEEQYF. The CDR3, as DNA: TGTGCCAGCAGCAGTGGGACAGCCGCTCTGGAGGAGCAGTACTTC.

At least ten counts were recorded for this clonotype. CDR3 nucleotides: TGCGCCAGCACCCTAAATACAGGGCCCGATACGCAGTATTTT. Translating it yields CASTLNTGPDTQYF. The chain links TRBV5-1 to TRBJ2-3, with D possibly TRBD1 on 6 matching bases. V lost 6 bases, J lost 6 bases, and 17 bases lay in between. The CDR3 extends over 14 amino acids. Germline V CDR1 and CDR2: SGHRS, YFSETQ.

This clonotype was seen a handful of times. This chain links TRBV27 with TRBJ2-3; perhaps TRBD2 as D (5 bases). V lost 2 bases, J lost 6 bases, and 9 bases lay in between. This CDR3 region has 13 residues. CDR1 is MNHEY and CDR2 is SMNVEV in the germline V gene (reference sequence). In nucleotides, the CDR3 is TGTGCCAGCAGTTTAGGAAGGAGGGATACGCAGTATTTT. Amino acids: CASSLGRRDTQYF.

This clonotype was seen repeatedly, ten times or more. V gene TRBV20-1 combines with J gene TRBJ2-7; D possibly corresponds to TRBD1 (5 bases). CDR3 length: 13 amino acids. Trimming left V 6 bases short and J 2 bases short, with 14 bases between. Germline CDR1 DFQATT, CDR2 SNEGSKA (reference sequence). CDR3: CSATGPGTYEQYF. CDR3 nucleotide sequence: TGCAGTGCCACGGGCCCAGGGACCTACGAGCAGTACTTC.

J is TRBJ2-3 and V is TRBV20-1, with 9 nucleotides matching TRBD1. This CDR3 has 20 amino acids. V lost 2 bases, J lost 0 bases, and 18 bases stayed unmatched. CDR1 is DFQATT and CDR2 is SNEGSKA in the germline V gene (reference sequence). CDR3 sequence (DNA): TGCAGTGCTAGATGGTGGGGGGGGACAGGGCCCAGGTGGAGCACAGATACGCAGTATTTT. The encoded protein is CSARWWGGTGPRWSTDTQYF.

Many counts were recorded for this clonotype. This sequence joins TRBV11-2 and TRBJ1-4, with a possible D match to TRBD1 (5 bases). The CDR3 spans 15 residues. Germline V lookup: CDR1 SGHAT, CDR2 FQNNGV. Trimming shortened V by 5 bases and J by 0 bases, and 10 bases separated the two germline ends. The CDR3 spells CASSDQGSTNEKLFF. The CDR3, as DNA: TGTGCCAGCAGCGATCAGGGTTCAACTAATGAAAAACTGTTTTTT.

This clonotype was counted ten times or more. The rearrangement links TRBV6-2 or TRBV6-3 to TRBJ2-2; D is ambiguous. The CDR3 runs to 13 residues. CDR1 is MNHEY and CDR2 is SVGEGT in the germline V gene. Trimming took 7 bases from V and 1 from J, leaving 7 bases between them. DNA of the CDR3: TGTGCCAGCACCTCGGTGAACACCGGGGAGCTGTTTTTT. Its protein is CASTSVNTGELFF.

The table lists this clonotype with many counts. The chain couples TRBV12-5 to TRBJ1-5, with D unresolved. The V gene lost 1 base and the J gene lost 4 bases, with 11 bases spanning the gap. From germline, CDR1 is LGHNT and CDR2 FRNRAP. The CDR3 runs 15 residues. The CDR3 sequence: CASGLGLGVNQPQHF. CDR3 DNA sequence: TGTGCTAGTGGTTTGGGATTGGGAGTAAATCAGCCCCAGCATTTT.

This chain connects TRBV7-2 to TRBJ2-1; 11 nucleotides match TRBD2. The length of the CDR3 is 16 residues. V lost 5 bases and J lost 4; bases outside the gene matches: 7. Germline V gene data show CDR1 as SGHTA and CDR2 as FQGNSA. CDR3 nucleotides: TGTGCCAGCAGCCCCCCGGGGACTAGCGGTTACAATGAGCAGTTCTTC. Translated: CASSPPGTSGYNEQFF.